The clone carrying this TCR beta chain has ten or more counts. Its target is unknown. The authors made cDNA by 5'RACE with 10-nucleotide random UMIs. TCRdb analysed the 5' RACE reads with MiXCR anew, one entry per CDR3 protein. The top ten clones hold 5.6% of a sample with around 65,000 distinct CDR3 sequences, roughly 4.9% of them seen once. This record comes from a study of neurological immune-mediated disorders. Across the study: For the 35 or so multiple sclerosis patients, the disease was relapsing-remitting in 31 and secondary progressive in 3.

Whole-study results and caveats: Among expanded clones, no CDR3 amino acid sequences were shared across subjects, a pattern suggesting private repertoires in all groups.

Germline-derived CDR1 and CDR2 are SQVTM and ANQGSEA. With 0 bases removed from V and 7 bases from J, the gap between germline ends came to 12 bases. This CDR3 has 14 residues. This receptor was taken from a human donor with multiple sclerosis. The donor label of this sample is uncertain. Source material: PBMCs. The V call is TRBV29-1, the J call TRBJ2-2; tentatively, D is TRBD1 (6 bases). The CDR3: CSVEEDSLYGELFF. The CDR3 bases are TGCAGCGTTGAAGAGGACAGCCTTTACGGGGAGCTGTTTTTT.